The entry below gives a single T cell receptor (beta chain) sequence along with its context. Germline V gene sequence: CDR1 SGHRS, CDR2 YFSETQ. V lost 5 bases, J lost 2 bases, and 4 bases stayed unmatched. The CDR3 is 14 residues long. This entry belongs to a study of blood T cell repertoires in COVID-19. At the level of the study: T cells, B-cell-depleted T cells, or PBMCs supplied cDNA or gDNA.

Original methodology: Reference gene primer amplification in the assay estimated nucleated cell counts. TCRdb keeps only in-frame clones here, not all; method: immunoSEQ multiplex PCR. For V, J and clone size, that table is used; D and trimming come from the DNA. The sample has about 280,000 clones, 85% seen once. The sequence came from a woman aged 45 to 65 who had recovered from COVID-19. The sequencing sample was made of PBMCs or T cells enriched from blood (not recorded which). The chain uses TRBV5-1 and TRBJ2-1; 7 nucleotides line up with TRBD2. The CDR3 loop reads CASSNSGAYNEQFF. The DNA for the CDR3 is TGCGCCAGCAGTAACAGCGGGGCCTACAATGAGCAGTTCTTC.